The 12 T cell receptor beta chains presented below share a single source sample, sequenced in a study of shared clonotypes between healthy human individuals. The method was immunoSEQ multiplex PCR; TCRdb's version includes in-frame clones alone and lacks a portion of them. The sample lists 2 million to 2.5 million clones, over 85% occurring once. Sequenced material: naive CD4+ T cells from PBMCs. Specified subset: CD45RA+ positively selected. These receptors originate from a man between 18 and 35 years old in good health. Some clones in this sample may be carry-over from other donors' samples.

This clone came up once. J is TRBJ1-5 and V is TRBV28; D unresolved. V was shortened by 3 bases and J by 9 bases, with 15 bases between the two germline ends. Per germline, CDR1 MDHEN and CDR2 SYDVKM. The CDR3 totals 14 residues. The CDR3 reads CASSFTEDGRPQHF. The CDR3 DNA follows: TGTGCCAGCAGTTTTACGGAAGACGGTCGGCCCCAGCATTTT.

The chain recombines TRBV5-4 with TRBJ2-5, with 7 bases that match TRBD2. V shed 3 bases and J 2 bases; nucleotides not matched to a gene: 4. CDR3 length equals 14 residues. Germline-derived CDR1 and CDR2 are SGHNT and YYREEE (reference sequence). The CDR3 reads CASSSPGLQETQYF. The CDR3 nucleotides are TGTGCCAGCAGCTCCCCGGGACTACAAGAGACCCAGTACTTC. The full variable domain, completed using reference TRBV5-4 and TRBJ2-5, is ETGVTQSPTHLIKTRGQQVTLRCSSQSGHNTVSWYQQALGQGPQFIFQYYREEENGRGNFPPRFSGLQFPNYSSELNVNALELDDSALYLCASSSPGLQETQYFGPGTRLLVL.

The chain joins TRBV14 to TRBJ2-7; tentative D call: TRBD2 (6 bases). This CDR3 comprises 14 residues. V lost 2 bases, J lost 9 bases, and 17 bases lay in between. Germline values: CDR1 SGHDN, CDR2 FVKESK. CDR3 protein: CASSQLSRVAAQYF. The CDR3 nucleotides are TGTGCCAGCAGCCAACTCAGTCGGGTAGCGGCGCAGTACTTC. Complete variable domain (other parts from reference TRBV14 and TRBJ2-7): EAGVTQFPSHSVIEKGQTVTLRCDPISGHDNLYWYRRVMGKEIKFLLHFVKESKQDESGMPNNRFLAERTGGTYSTLKVQPAELEDSGVYFCASSQLSRVAAQYFGPGTRLTVT.

The chain employs TRBV6-4 and TRBJ2-7, with a possible D match to TRBD1 (6 bases). CDR1 is MRHNA, CDR2 SNTAGT, per germline. The CDR3 length is 13 residues. V was shortened by 2 bases and J by 3 bases, with 8 bases between the two germline ends. The DNA for the CDR3 is TGTGCCAGCAGTGACGAGGGGGTCTACGAGCAGTACTTC. Translation gives CASSDEGVYEQYF.

The rearrangement joins TRBV18 to TRBJ1-3, with D perhaps matching TRBD1 (5 bases). Per germline, CDR1 KGHSH and CDR2 LQKENI. This CDR3 has 15 residues. V lost 3 bases and J lost 2, with 11 bases in between. CDR3 amino acids: CASSPGGNPGNTIYF. The CDR3 DNA reads as TGTGCCAGCTCACCGGGGGGAAACCCTGGAAACACCATATATTTT. The whole variable domain, filled in from reference TRBV18 and TRBJ1-3, reads NAGVMQNPRHLVRRRGQEARLRCSPMKGHSHVYWYRQLPEEGLKFMVYLQKENIIDESGMPKERFSAEFPKEGPSILRIQQVVRGDSAAYFCASSPGGNPGNTIYFGEGSWLTVV.

The count of this clone is one. The rearrangement joins TRBV14 to TRBJ2-1, with D unclear. The germline CDR1 and CDR2 sequences are SGHDN and FVKESK. V lost 4 bases, J lost 10 bases, and 14 bases lay in between. This CDR3 is built from 13 residues. The CDR3 reads CASSPRRASEQFF. The CDR3 DNA reads TGTGCCAGCAGCCCTCGTCGGGCGTCCGAGCAGTTCTTC.

The chain is built from TRBV4-1 and TRBJ2-5; a possible D gene is TRBD2 (6 bases). Germline V gene data show CDR1 as MGHRA and CDR2 as YSYEKL. Trimming pared 1 base from V and 7 bases from J, leaving 19 bases between. The CDR3 consists of 16 residues. CDR3: CASSQGIPGLFGTQYF. The CDR3 DNA sequence: TGCGCCAGCAGCCAAGGTATACCGGGACTCTTCGGGACCCAGTACTTC.

As regards this clone: Relative to the germline gene, one junction end is altered; a read error may explain this. The chain recombines TRBV25-1 with TRBJ1-5; D ambiguous. CDR1 is MGHDK and CDR2 is SYGVNS in the germline V gene. This CDR3 has 14 amino acids. The CDR3 sequence is CASRASGSDQPQHF. The CDR3 DNA reads as TGTGCCAGCAGGGCGTCGGGTAGCGATCAGCCCCAGCATTTT.

This clone has only one observation. V gene TRBV29-1 combines with J gene TRBJ2-7, with 8 bases fitting TRBD1. Germline lookup yields CDR1 SQVTM and CDR2 ANQGSEA. The CDR3 contains 13 residues. J was trimmed by 5 bases and V by 4 bases; bases with no gene match: 7. The CDR3 DNA follows: TGCAGCGTTGGGGGACAGGCGACCGACGAGCAGTACTTC. Its translation: CSVGGQATDEQYF.

The chain links TRBV14 to TRBJ2-1; a weak D match, TRBD1 (6 bases). The V end was cut by 3 bases, the J end by 1 base, with 22 bases between. The CDR3 is 19 amino acids. The V gene's germline CDR1 is SGHDN and CDR2 FVKESK. The DNA for the CDR3 is TGTGCCAGCAGCCAGGCCGTGGCTAGGGGGTGGGGATCCTACAATGAGCAGTTCTTC. It yields the protein CASSQAVARGWGSYNEQFF.

The chain joins TRBV5-1 to TRBJ1-1, with a weak D call TRBD1 (6 bases). Germline V gene lookup returns CDR1 SGHRS and CDR2 YFSETQ. The CDR3 spans 14 residues. V was cut by 0 bases and J by 8 bases, with 14 bases left in between. The CDR3 DNA follows: TGCGCCAGCAGCTTGGTCGTGGGGGGACACGAAGCTTTCTTT. Encoded protein: CASSLVVGGHEAFF.

This sequence joins TRBV10-2 and TRBJ2-3; 9 bases agree with TRBD1. V shed 4 bases and J 1 base; nucleotides not matched to a gene: 3. Germline values: CDR1 WSHSY, CDR2 SAAADI. This CDR3 has 15 residues. CDR3 DNA sequence: TGCGCCAGCAGTGGGAGACAGGGGGGCACAGATACGCAGTATTTT. It specifies CASSGRQGGTDTQYF.